The rows below give T cell receptor beta chains drawn from one sample of a study of blood T cell repertoires in COVID-19. Clones were read by immunoSEQ multiplex PCR, and TCRdb kept only the in-frame ones, dropping some. The sample has about 230,000 clones, just over 85% seen once. The sequenced sample consisted of peripheral blood. The receptors derive from a man aged 45-60 years with COVID-19, enrolled during active disease. Each CDR3 is given without its conserved first and last residue.

V gene,CDR3 length,CDR3 protein
TRBV6-1,15,ASSGTRVDSGANVLT
TRBV18,13,ASSLGQGMTFEQY
TRBV7-2,15,ASSLSGSGTVAYEQY
TRBV2,11,ASRGTSGVKQF
TRBV3-1/TRBV3-2,17,ASSLTVPRVALSTDTQY
TRBV4-3,16,ASSQVGGGGSGANVLT
TRBV2,13,ASSEMSGGLGEQY
TRBV14,11,ASSQQKWSPLH
TRBV27,13,ASSSQGPTLSGYT
TRBV6-5,14,ASSYISGGAHNEQF
TRBV5-4,12,ASSSGQREETQY
TRBV4-3,11,ASSQAAGTEAF
TRBV18,14,ASSPPPGQGYNEQF
TRBV6-4,14,ASSDGQSSGANVLT
TRBV29-1,13,SVEFGGGATDTQY
TRBV5-4,13,ASSSGGQSNEKLF
TRBV5-4,13,ASSWQGVYNSPLH
TRBV27,14,ASRPWGLAGVGEQY
TRBV18,13,ASSPAQGVNTEAF
TRBV2,12,ASIVFSGANVLT
TRBV5-1,12,ASNGQGPRVEQY
TRBV5-1,17,ASSPPRTWDRQVTGELF
TRBV6-5,12,ASSYLGQNYGYT
TRBV14,12,ASSLGGQSYGYT
TRBV18,13,ASSRGESSYNEQF
TRBV9,13,ASSVGGLAVETQY
TRBV11-2,13,ASSFGTGKFQPQH
TRBV19,11,ASSEGRDTEAF
TRBV5-8,14,ASSTGTGQGAYEQY
TRBV10-2,13,ASSKWTSGRSEQY
TRBV7-9,12,ASSLGTVTYEQY
TRBV4-2,13,ASSQAEATNEKLF
TRBV2,11,AAAWTGFHEQY
TRBV7-9,13,ASSQTTGGNEKLF
TRBV5-4,13,ASSLAGQVLYEQY
TRBV4-3,13,ASSHQAGHDYEQY
TRBV7-3,10,ASSTRGDTQY
TRBV15,14,ATSSPGRGSTDTQY
TRBV7-9,11,ASSPGQGGEQY
TRBV7-8,18,ASSYQTSGRIVAAAGEQF
TRBV3-1/TRBV3-2,13,ASSQGTANTGELF
TRBV5-1,14,ASSLTGTSGDNEQF
TRBV7-9,14,ASSFTSGGASSKLF
TRBV27,15,ASSHRPNRGRNTEAF
TRBV5-1,13,ASSLGLASYNEQF
TRBV7-2,12,ASSFRQTNSPLH
TRBV20-1,13,SASRASSYNSPLH
TRBV15,12,ATSFVPRDYGYT
TRBV6-5,14,ASSYSSLARTYEQY
TRBV7-2,14,ASSPGRGNLGYEQY
TRBV4-2,13,ASSQASGSFDTQY
TRBV10-3,13,AISGGFALNTEAF
TRBV11-2,12,ASSLGVGNRVSF
TRBV4-1,13,ASSPQRTSGYEQY
TRBV15,11,ATSVPSGYGYT